This T cell receptor (beta chain) was identified in a study of CD8 T cells in ankylosing spondylitis. Overall study results and limits: Reportedly, matched ankylosing spondylitis synovial fluid was significantly enriched for disease-linked clones.

Preparation of TCR beta libraries was done by quantitative 5'-RACE with molecular barcodes. MiXCR was run by TCRdb on the 5' RACE reads, yielding one entry per CDR3 protein. Altogether under 170,000 distinct CDR3 sequences are present, 40% to 50% being singletons, with the ten largest covering roughly 15%. A word on this clonotype: The antigen is unknown.

There are 13 residues in the CDR3. V lost 5 bases and J 3 bases, leaving 8 bases between the germline ends. The receptor was isolated from a male donor with ankylosing spondylitis. The chain has TRBV12-3 or TRBV12-4 and TRBJ2-1; D gene ambiguous. The sample taken for sequencing was synovial fluid, either unsorted or a sorted T cell fraction (not recorded which). CDR3 in amino acids: CASSPVRYNEQFF. CDR3 coding DNA: TGTGCCAGCAGTCCAGTGCGCTACAATGAGCAGTTCTTC.